These T cell receptor beta chains were read from a single sample in a study of blood T cell repertoires in COVID-19. Method: immunoSEQ multiplex PCR; TCRdb's copy keeps in-frame clones and lacks some. The sample includes approximately 150,000 clones, about 83% of them seen just once. The sequencing input was peripheral blood. The receptors derive from a woman between 50 and 59 years old with active or convalescent COVID-19. Both conserved end residues are part of each CDR3. The order of the fields is CDR3 length, D gene, V gene, clone size, J gene, CDR3 protein, CDR3 DNA. D genes are given only for firm matches. Only part of the rows carry a size: once, few, many, or a class if the clone is expanded.

len: 18; d_gene: TRBD1; v_gene: TRBV14; abundance: NA; j_gene: TRBJ1-4; CDR3aa: CASSQVETGAATNEKLFF; CDR3nt: TGTGCCAGCAGCCAAGTAGAGACAGGGGCTGCAACTAATGAAAAACTGTTTTTT
len: 14; d_gene: TRBD1; v_gene: TRBV5-1; abundance: NA; j_gene: TRBJ1-4; CDR3aa: CASRYGTGSEKLLF; CDR3nt: TGCGCCAGCAGGTACGGGACAGGGTCTGAAAAACTGCTTTTT
len: 17; d_gene: TRBD2; v_gene: TRBV4-2; abundance: NA; j_gene: TRBJ2-1; CDR3aa: CASSQDLAGGPGNEQFF; CDR3nt: TGTGCCAGCAGCCAGGACCTAGCGGGAGGGCCGGGGAATGAGCAGTTCTTC
len: 15; d_gene: NA; v_gene: TRBV6-5; abundance: NA; j_gene: TRBJ2-1; CDR3aa: CASGGDKSSYNEQFF; CDR3nt: TGTGCCAGCGGAGGAGACAAGAGCTCCTACAATGAGCAGTTCTTC
len: 15; d_gene: NA; v_gene: TRBV6-5; abundance: NA; j_gene: TRBJ1-2; CDR3aa: CASSTRDRSNYGYTF; CDR3nt: TGTGCCAGCAGTACCCGAGACAGGAGTAACTATGGCTACACCTTC
len: 12; d_gene: NA; v_gene: TRBV28; abundance: NA; j_gene: TRBJ2-5; CDR3aa: CASSGGKETQYF; CDR3nt: TGTGCCAGCAGCGGAGGGAAAGAGACCCAGTACTTC
len: 15; d_gene: TRBD1; v_gene: TRBV30; abundance: NA; j_gene: TRBJ2-1; CDR3aa: CAWRVDRGRLDEQFF; CDR3nt: TGTGCCTGGAGGGTTGACAGGGGGCGCCTTGATGAGCAGTTCTTC
len: 13; d_gene: NA; v_gene: TRBV28; abundance: NA; j_gene: TRBJ1-5; CDR3aa: CASSSTGVQPQHF; CDR3nt: TGTGCCAGCAGTTCTACGGGGGTGCAGCCCCAGCATTTT
len: 14; d_gene: TRBD1; v_gene: TRBV6-6; abundance: NA; j_gene: TRBJ1-2; CDR3aa: CASSWGQGSYGYTF; CDR3nt: TGTGCCAGCAGTTGGGGACAGGGCTCTTATGGCTACACCTTC
len: 18; d_gene: TRBD2; v_gene: TRBV30; abundance: NA; j_gene: TRBJ2-3; CDR3aa: CAWSHSWTSGRAADTQYF; CDR3nt: TGTGCCTGGAGCCACTCCTGGACTAGCGGGAGGGCCGCAGATACGCAGTATTTT
len: 15; d_gene: NA; v_gene: TRBV4-1; abundance: NA; j_gene: TRBJ2-7; CDR3aa: CASSQAQSRGGEQYF; CDR3nt: TGCGCCAGCAGCCAAGCCCAGTCGAGGGGAGGCGAGCAGTACTTC
len: 14; d_gene: NA; v_gene: TRBV7-9; abundance: NA; j_gene: TRBJ1-2; CDR3aa: CASSSGKGGYGYTF; CDR3nt: TGTGCCAGCAGCAGTGGTAAAGGGGGCTATGGCTACACCTTC
len: 15; d_gene: TRBD1; v_gene: TRBV19; abundance: once; j_gene: TRBJ1-4; CDR3aa: CASSSTGVTNEKLFF; CDR3nt: TGTGCCAGTAGTTCAACAGGGGTGACTAATGAAAAACTGTTTTTT
len: 15; d_gene: TRBD1; v_gene: TRBV19; abundance: NA; j_gene: TRBJ1-1; CDR3aa: CASSARTGMNTEAFF; CDR3nt: TGTGCCAGTAGCGCGAGGACAGGAATGAACACTGAAGCTTTCTTT
len: 15; d_gene: TRBD1; v_gene: TRBV3-1/TRBV3-2; abundance: few; j_gene: TRBJ2-7; CDR3aa: CASSSAGTGSYEQYF; CDR3nt: TGTGCCAGCAGCTCCGCCGGGACAGGGTCCTACGAGCAGTACTTC
len: 15; d_gene: NA; v_gene: TRBV30; abundance: NA; j_gene: TRBJ1-5; CDR3aa: CAWSAGKSGNQPQHF; CDR3nt: TGTGCCTGGAGCGCCGGGAAGAGTGGCAATCAGCCCCAGCATTTT
len: 16; d_gene: NA; v_gene: TRBV7-9; abundance: NA; j_gene: TRBJ2-1; CDR3aa: CASSQRGEGSYNEQFF; CDR3nt: TGTGCCAGCAGCCAGAGGGGGGAGGGCAGTTACAATGAGCAGTTCTTC
len: 15; d_gene: NA; v_gene: TRBV7-9; abundance: few; j_gene: TRBJ1-1; CDR3aa: CASSLGGRLNTEAFF; CDR3nt: TGTGCCAGCAGCTTAGGGGGGAGGCTGAACACTGAAGCTTTCTTT
len: 14; d_gene: NA; v_gene: TRBV24-1; abundance: NA; j_gene: TRBJ2-2; CDR3aa: CATSDVLNTGELFF; CDR3nt: TGTGCCACCAGTGATGTCCTTAACACCGGGGAGCTGTTTTTT
len: 17; d_gene: NA; v_gene: TRBV19; abundance: few; j_gene: TRBJ2-6; CDR3aa: CASSISRGVTGANVLTF; CDR3nt: TGTGCCAGTAGTATTTCCAGGGGTGTAACTGGGGCCAACGTCCTGACTTTC
len: 16; d_gene: TRBD1; v_gene: TRBV19; abundance: NA; j_gene: TRBJ1-1; CDR3aa: CASSIGTGRRNTEAFF; CDR3nt: TGTGCCAGTAGTATAGGGACAGGTAGGAGGAACACTGAAGCTTTCTTT